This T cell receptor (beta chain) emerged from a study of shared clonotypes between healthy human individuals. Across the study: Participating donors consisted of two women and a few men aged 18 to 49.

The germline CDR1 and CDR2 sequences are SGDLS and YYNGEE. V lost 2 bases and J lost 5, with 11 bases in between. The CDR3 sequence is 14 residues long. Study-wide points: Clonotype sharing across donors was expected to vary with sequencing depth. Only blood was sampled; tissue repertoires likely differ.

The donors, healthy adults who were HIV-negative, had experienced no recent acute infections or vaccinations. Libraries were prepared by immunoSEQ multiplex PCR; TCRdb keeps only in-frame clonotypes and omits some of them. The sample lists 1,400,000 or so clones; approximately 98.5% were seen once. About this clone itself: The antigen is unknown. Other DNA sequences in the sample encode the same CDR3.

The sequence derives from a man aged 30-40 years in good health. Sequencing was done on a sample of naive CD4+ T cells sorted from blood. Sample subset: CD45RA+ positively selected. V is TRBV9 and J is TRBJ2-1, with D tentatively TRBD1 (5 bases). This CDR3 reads CASSVSGQNNEQFF. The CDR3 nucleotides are TGTGCCAGCAGCGTCAGTGGACAAAACAATGAGCAGTTCTTC.